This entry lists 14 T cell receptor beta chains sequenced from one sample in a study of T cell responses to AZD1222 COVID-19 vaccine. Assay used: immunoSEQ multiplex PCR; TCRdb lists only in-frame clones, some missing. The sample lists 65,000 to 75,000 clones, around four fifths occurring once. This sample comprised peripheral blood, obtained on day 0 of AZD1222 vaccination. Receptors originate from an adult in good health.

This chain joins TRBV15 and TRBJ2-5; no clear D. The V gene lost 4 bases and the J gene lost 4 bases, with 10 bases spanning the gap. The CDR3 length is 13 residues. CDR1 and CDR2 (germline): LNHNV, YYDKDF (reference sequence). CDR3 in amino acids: CATSTESRETQYF. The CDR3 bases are TGTGCCACCAGCACTGAAAGTCGAGAGACCCAGTACTTC.

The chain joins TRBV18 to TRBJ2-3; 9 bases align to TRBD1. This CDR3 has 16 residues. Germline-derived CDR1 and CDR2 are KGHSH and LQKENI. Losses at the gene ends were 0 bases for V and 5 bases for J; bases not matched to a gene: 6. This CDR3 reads CASSPPSWTGEDTQYF. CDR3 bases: TGTGCCAGCTCACCACCGAGTTGGACAGGGGAAGATACGCAGTATTTT.

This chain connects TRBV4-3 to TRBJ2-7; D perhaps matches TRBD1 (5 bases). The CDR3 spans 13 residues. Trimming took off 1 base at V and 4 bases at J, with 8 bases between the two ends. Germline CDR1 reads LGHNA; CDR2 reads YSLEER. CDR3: CASSQGGGYEQYF. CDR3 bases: TGCGCCAGCAGCCAAGGGGGCGGATACGAGCAGTACTTC.

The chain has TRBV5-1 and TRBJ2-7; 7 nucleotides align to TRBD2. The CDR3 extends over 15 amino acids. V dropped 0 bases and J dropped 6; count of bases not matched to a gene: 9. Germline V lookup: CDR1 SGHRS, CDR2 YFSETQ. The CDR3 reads CASSLDSGRTGEQYF. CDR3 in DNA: TGCGCCAGCAGCTTGGATTCCGGGAGGACGGGCGAGCAGTACTTC.

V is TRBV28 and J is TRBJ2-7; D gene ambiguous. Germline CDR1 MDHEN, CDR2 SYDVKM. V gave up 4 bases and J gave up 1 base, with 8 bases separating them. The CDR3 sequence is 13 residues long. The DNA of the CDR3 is TGTGCCAGCAGTTCGACGGCTTCCTACGAGCAGTACTTC. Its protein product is CASSSTASYEQYF.

The CDR3 loop is CASSLWDGYTF. The DNA of the CDR3 is TGTGCCAGCAGTTTGTGGGATGGCTACACCTTC. This rearrangement joins TRBV28 to TRBJ1-2; unclear D gene. Germline V gives CDR1 MDHEN, CDR2 SYDVKM. V was shortened by 3 bases and J by 6 bases, with 5 bases between the two germline ends. The CDR3 spans 11 residues.

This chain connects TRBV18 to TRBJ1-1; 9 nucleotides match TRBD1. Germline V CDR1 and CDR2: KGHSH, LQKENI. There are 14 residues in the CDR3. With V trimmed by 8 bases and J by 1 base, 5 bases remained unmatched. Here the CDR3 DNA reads TGTGCCAGCACCAAGGACAGGGGGAACACTGAAGCTTTCTTT. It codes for CASTKDRGNTEAFF.

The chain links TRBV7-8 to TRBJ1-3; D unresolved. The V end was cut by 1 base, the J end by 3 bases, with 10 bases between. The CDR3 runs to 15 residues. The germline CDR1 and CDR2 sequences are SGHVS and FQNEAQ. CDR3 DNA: TGTGCCAGCAGCTTAGGATCACAACATGGAAACACCATATATTTT. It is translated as CASSLGSQHGNTIYF.

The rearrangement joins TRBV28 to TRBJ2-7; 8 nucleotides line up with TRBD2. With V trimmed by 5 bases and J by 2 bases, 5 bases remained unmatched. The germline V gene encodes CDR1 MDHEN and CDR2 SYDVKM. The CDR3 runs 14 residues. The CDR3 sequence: CASSPGGSPYEQYF. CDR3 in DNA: TGTGCCAGCAGTCCGGGGGGGAGCCCCTACGAGCAGTACTTC.

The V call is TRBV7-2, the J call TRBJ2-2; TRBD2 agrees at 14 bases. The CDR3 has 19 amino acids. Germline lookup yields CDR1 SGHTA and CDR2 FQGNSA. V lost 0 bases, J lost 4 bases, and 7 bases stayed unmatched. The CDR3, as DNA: TGTGCCAGCAGCTTAGCGGGCCCGGGACTAGCGGGAGTCACCGGGGAGCTGTTTTTT. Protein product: CASSLAGPGLAGVTGELFF. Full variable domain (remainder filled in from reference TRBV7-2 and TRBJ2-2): GAGVSQSPSNKVTEKGKDVELRCDPISGHTALYWYRQSLGQGLEFLIYFQGNSAPDKSGLPSDRFSAERTGGSVSTLTIQRTQQEDSAVYLCASSLAGPGLAGVTGELFFGEGSRLTVL.

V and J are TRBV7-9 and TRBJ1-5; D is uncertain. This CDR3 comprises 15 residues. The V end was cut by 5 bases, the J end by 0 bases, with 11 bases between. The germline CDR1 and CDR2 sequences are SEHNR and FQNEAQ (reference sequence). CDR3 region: CASSPTETSNQPQHF. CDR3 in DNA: TGTGCCAGCAGCCCCACAGAGACTAGCAATCAGCCCCAGCATTTT. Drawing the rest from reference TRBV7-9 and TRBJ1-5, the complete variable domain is DTGVSQNPRHKITKRGQNVTFRCDPISEHNRLYWYRQTLGQGPEFLTYFQNEAQLEKSRLLSDRFSAERPKGSFSTLEIQRTEQGDSAMYLCASSPTETSNQPQHFGDGTRLSIL.

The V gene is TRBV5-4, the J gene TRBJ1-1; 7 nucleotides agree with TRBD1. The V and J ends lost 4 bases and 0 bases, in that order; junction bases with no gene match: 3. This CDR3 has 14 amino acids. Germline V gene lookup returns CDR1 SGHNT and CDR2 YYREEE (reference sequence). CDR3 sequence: CASSRDSLNTEAFF. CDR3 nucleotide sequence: TGTGCCAGCAGCCGGGACAGTTTGAACACTGAAGCTTTCTTT.

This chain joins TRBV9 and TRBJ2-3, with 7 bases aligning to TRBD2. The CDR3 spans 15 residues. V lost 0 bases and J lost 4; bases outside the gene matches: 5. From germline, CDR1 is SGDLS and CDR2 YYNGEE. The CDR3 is CASSVGGGSSDTQYF. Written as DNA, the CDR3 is TGTGCCAGCAGCGTAGGCGGGGGTTCTTCAGATACGCAGTATTTT.

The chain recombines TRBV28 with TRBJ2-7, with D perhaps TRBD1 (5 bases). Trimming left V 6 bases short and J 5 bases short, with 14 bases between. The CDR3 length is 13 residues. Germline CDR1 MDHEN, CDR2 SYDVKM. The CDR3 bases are TGTGCCAGCAGCTTGAGCAGGGCCCACGAGCAGTACTTC. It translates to CASSLSRAHEQYF.